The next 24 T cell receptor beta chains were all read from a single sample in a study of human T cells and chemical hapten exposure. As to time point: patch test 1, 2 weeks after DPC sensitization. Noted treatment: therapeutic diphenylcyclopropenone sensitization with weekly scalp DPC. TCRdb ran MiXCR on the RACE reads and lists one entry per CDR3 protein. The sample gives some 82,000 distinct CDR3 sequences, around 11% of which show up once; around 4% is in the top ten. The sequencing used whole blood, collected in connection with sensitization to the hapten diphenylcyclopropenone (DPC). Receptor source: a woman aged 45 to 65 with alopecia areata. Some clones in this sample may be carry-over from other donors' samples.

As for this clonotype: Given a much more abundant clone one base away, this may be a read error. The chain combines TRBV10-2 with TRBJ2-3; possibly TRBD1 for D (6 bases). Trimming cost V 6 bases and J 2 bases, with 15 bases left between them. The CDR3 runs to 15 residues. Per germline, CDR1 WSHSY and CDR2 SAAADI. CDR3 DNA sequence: TGCGCCAGCAGCGAACAGGGAGCGAACACAGATACGCAGTATTTT. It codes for CASSEQGANTDTQYF.

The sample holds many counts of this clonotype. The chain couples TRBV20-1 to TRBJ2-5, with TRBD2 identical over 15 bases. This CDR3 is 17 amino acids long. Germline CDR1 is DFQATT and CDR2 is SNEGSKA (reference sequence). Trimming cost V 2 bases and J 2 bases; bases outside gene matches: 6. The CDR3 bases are TGCAGTGCTAGAAGGACTAGCGGGAGGGCCGTACAAGAGACCCAGTACTTC. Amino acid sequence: CSARRTSGRAVQETQYF.

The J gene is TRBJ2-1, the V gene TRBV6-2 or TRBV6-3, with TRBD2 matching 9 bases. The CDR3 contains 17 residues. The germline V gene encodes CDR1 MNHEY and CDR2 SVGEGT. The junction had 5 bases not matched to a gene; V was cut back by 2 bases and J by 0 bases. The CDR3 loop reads CASSYESGGSSYNEQFF. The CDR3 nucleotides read TGTGCCAGCAGTTACGAAAGCGGGGGGAGCTCCTACAATGAGCAGTTCTTC.

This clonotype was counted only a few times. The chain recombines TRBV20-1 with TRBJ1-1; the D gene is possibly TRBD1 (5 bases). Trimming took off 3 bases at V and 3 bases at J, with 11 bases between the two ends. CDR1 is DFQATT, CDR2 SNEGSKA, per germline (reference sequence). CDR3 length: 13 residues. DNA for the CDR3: TGCAGTGCTAGCCCAGGGAAGGACACTGAAGCTTTCTTT. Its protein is CSASPGKDTEAFF.

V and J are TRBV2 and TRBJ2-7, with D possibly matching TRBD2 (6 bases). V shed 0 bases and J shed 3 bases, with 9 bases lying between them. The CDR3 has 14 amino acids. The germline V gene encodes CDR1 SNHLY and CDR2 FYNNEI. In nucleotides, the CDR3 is TGTGCCAGCAGTGAAGCGGGGGGATTCTACGAGCAGTACTTC. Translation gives CASSEAGGFYEQYF.

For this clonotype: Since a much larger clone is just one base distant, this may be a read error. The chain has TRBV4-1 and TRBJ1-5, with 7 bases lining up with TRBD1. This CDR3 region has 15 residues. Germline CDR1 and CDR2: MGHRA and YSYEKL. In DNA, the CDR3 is TGCGCCAGCAACCAACCAGACAGGGTCAGACAGCCCCAGCATTTT. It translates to CASNQPDRVRQPQHF.

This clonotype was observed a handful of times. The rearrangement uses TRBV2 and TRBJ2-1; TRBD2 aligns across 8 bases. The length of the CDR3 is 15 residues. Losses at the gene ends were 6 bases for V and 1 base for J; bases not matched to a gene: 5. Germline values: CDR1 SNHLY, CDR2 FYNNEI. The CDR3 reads CASSVRGGSYNEQFF. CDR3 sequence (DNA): TGTGCCAGCAGCGTCCGGGGGGGATCCTACAATGAGCAGTTCTTC.

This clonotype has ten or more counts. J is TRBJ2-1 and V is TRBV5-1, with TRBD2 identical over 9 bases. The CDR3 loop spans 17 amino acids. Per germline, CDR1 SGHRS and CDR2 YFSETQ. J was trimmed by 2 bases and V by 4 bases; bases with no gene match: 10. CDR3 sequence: CASSPGRRGGTYNEQFF. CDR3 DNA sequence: TGCGCCAGCAGCCCCGGGCGGCGGGGGGGCACCTACAATGAGCAGTTCTTC.

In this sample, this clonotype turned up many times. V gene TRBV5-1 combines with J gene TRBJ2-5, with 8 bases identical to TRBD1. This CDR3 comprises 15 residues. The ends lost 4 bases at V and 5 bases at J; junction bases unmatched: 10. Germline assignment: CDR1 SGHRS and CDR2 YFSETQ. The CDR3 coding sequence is TGCGCCAGCAGCACCCGACAGGGGAGAGGGGAGACCCAGTACTTC. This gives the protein CASSTRQGRGETQYF.

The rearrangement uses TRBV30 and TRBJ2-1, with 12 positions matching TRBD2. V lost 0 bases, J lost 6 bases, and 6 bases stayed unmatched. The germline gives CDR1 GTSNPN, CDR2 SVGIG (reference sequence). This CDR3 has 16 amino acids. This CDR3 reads CAWSVLASGRANEQFF. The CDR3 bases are TGTGCCTGGAGTGTACTGGCTAGCGGGAGGGCCAATGAGCAGTTCTTC.

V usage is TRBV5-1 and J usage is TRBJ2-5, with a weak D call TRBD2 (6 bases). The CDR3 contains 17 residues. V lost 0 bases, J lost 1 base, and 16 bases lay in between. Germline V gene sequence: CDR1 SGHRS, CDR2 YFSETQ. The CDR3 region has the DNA TGCGCCAGCAGCTTGGCCGGAGCTAGCGCAATCCAAGAGACCCAGTACTTC. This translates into CASSLAGASAIQETQYF.

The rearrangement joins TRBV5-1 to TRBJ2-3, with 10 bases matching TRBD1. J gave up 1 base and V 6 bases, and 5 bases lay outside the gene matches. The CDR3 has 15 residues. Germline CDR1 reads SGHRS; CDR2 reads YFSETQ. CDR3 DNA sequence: TGCGCCAGCACCTTCGGGACAGGGGGCACAGATACGCAGTATTTT. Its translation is CASTFGTGGTDTQYF.

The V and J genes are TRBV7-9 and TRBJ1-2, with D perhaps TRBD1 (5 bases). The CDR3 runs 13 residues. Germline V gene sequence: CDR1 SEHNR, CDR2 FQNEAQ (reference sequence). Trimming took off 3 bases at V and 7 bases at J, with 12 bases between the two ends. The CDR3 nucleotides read TGTGCCAGCAGCTTTAGGGACGCCCGTGGCTACACCTTC. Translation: CASSFRDARGYTF.

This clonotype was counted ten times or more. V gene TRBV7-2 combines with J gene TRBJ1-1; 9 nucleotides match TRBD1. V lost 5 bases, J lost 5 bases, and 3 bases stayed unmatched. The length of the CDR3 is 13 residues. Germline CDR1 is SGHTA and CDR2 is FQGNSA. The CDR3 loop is CASSRDRVTEAFF. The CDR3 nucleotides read TGTGCCAGCAGCCGGGACAGGGTAACTGAAGCTTTCTTT.

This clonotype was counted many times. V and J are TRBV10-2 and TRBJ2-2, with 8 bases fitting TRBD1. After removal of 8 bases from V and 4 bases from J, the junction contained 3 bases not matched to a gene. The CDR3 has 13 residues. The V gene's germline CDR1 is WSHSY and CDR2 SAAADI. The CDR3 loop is CASATGATGELFF. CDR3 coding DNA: TGCGCCAGCGCGACAGGGGCCACCGGGGAGCTGTTTTTT.

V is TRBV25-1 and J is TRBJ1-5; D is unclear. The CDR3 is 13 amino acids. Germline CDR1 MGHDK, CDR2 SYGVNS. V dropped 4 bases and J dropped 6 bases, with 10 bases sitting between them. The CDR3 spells CASSGPLGQPQHF. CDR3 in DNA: TGTGCCAGCAGTGGCCCCTTGGGTCAGCCCCAGCATTTT.

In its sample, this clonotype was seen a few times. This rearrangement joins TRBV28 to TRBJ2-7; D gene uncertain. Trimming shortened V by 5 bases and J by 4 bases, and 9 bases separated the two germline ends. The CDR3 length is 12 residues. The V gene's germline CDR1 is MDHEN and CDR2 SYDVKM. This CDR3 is CASSPGRYEQYF. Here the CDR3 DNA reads TGTGCCAGCAGTCCTGGGCGATACGAGCAGTACTTC.

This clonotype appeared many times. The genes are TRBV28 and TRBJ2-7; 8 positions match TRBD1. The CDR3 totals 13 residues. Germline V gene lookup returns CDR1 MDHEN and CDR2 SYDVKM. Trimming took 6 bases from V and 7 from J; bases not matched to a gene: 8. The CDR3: CASRTDRVREQYF. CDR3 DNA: TGTGCCAGCAGGACGGACAGGGTGAGGGAGCAGTACTTC.

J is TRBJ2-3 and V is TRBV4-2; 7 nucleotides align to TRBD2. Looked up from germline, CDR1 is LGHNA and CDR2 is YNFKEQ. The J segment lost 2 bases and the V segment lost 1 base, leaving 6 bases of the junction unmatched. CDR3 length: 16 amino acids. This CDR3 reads CASSQAGGRSTDTQYF. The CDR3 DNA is TGTGCCAGCAGCCAAGCGGGGGGACGTTCCACAGATACGCAGTATTTT.

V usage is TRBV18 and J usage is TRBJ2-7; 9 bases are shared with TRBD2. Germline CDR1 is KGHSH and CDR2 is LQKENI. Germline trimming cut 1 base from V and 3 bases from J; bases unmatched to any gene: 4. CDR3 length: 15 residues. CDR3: CASSPQSSGSYEQYF. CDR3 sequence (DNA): TGTGCCAGCTCACCACAAAGTAGCGGGAGCTACGAGCAGTACTTC.

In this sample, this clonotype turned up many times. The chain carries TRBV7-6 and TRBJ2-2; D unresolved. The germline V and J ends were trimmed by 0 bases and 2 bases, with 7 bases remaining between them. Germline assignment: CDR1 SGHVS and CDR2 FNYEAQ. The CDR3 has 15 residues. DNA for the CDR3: TGTGCCAGCAGCTTAGCGACGGTTAACACCGGGGAGCTGTTTTTT. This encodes CASSLATVNTGELFF.

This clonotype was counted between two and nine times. The CDR3: CSAPKAANTGELFF. CDR3 bases: TGCAGTGCCCCTAAAGCGGCGAACACCGGGGAGCTGTTTTTT. The chain recombines TRBV20-1 with TRBJ2-2; a weak D match, TRBD2 (5 bases). Germline-derived CDR1 and CDR2 are DFQATT and SNEGSKA (reference sequence). The V gene lost 6 bases and the J gene lost 0 bases, with 11 bases spanning the gap. The CDR3 has 14 amino acids.

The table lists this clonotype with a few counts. For the CDR3, the DNA is TGCAGTGCTGGACAGGGAGGAGGCACAGATACGCAGTATTTT. It encodes CSAGQGGGTDTQYF. The rearrangement links TRBV20-1 to TRBJ2-3; 8 nucleotides agree with TRBD1. Germline V CDR1 and CDR2: DFQATT, SNEGSKA (reference sequence). Trimming removed 5 bases from V and 1 base from J; junction bases left unmatched: 5. The CDR3 spans 14 residues.

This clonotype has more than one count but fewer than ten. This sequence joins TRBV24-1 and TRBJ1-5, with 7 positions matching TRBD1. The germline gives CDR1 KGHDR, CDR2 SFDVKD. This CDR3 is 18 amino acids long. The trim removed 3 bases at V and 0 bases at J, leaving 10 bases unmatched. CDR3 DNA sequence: TGTGCCACCAGTGATGCCGGGACAGCCCAATATAGCAATCAGCCCCAGCATTTT. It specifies CATSDAGTAQYSNQPQHF.